This TCR beta chain was captured in a study of T-cell reconstitution after alpha-beta-depleted transplantation in children. Trimming pared 1 base from V and 0 bases from J, leaving 10 bases between. The CDR3 consists of 15 residues. Preparation of the TCRbeta library was carried out with unique molecular identifiers. In TCRdb, the PCR reads were re-called with MiXCR into one record per CDR3 protein. The top ten hold approximately 2.9% of the sample, which has 230,000 or so distinct CDR3 sequences, about 12% seen once. This clonotype was detected ten times or more. The sequencing used PBMCs from the stem cell graft donor, collected from the stem cell graft. The TCR comes from a human donor who donated a stem cell graft to a child with acute lymphoblastic leukemia. V usage is TRBV12-3 or TRBV12-4 and J usage is TRBJ2-7; D might be TRBD1 (5 bases). CDR3: CASSLVAGRSYEQYF. The DNA of the CDR3 is TGTGCCAGCAGTTTAGTGGCAGGGCGCTCCTACGAGCAGTACTTC.